Listed here is a single TCR beta chain. No antigen is known for it. Preparing the TCRbeta library involved the use of unique molecular identifiers. From the PCR reads, TCRdb called clonotypes with MiXCR, one entry per CDR3 protein. The sample has some 120,000 distinct CDR3 sequences, under 25% seen once. This sample is part of a study of T-cell reconstitution after alpha-beta-depleted transplantation in children. Study results and limitations: There were some patients whose high TCRbeta diversity at day 60 came from surviving recipient T cells and thymic progenitors. By one year post-transplant, T-cell counts and diversity largely arose from T cells that were newly produced. Several hundred expanded graft clones reportedly were the source of alpha-beta T cells about two months after transplant.

The germline V gene encodes CDR1 SGHTA and CDR2 FQGNSA. The CDR3 covers 14 residues. The V gene end was trimmed by 4 bases and the J gene end by 4 bases; junction bases not matched to a gene: 6. The chain is built from TRBV7-2 and TRBJ2-5; 7 bases align to TRBD1. The clonotype comes from a male patient between 2 and 10 years old who had a stem cell transplant for chronic granulomatous disease, so the T cells may come from the graft donor. The specimen was PBMCs, mostly from graft donor cells, collected 180 days after TCRalphabeta/CD19-depleted stem cell transplant. In DNA, the CDR3 is TGTGCCAGCAGCTACAGTAGACAGGGAGAGACCCAGTACTTC. Residues: CASSYSRQGETQYF.